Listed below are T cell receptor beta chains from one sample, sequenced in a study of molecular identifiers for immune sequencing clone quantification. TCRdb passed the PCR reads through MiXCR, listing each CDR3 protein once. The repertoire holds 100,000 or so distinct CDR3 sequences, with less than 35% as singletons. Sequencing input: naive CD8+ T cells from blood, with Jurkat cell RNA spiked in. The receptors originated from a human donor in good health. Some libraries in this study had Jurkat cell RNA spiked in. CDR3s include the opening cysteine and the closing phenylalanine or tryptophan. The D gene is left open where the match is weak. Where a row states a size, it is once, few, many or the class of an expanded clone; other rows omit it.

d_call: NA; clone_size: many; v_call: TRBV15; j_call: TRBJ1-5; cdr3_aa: CATSRGVSNQPQHF; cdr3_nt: TGTGCCACCAGCAGAGGGGTGAGCAATCAGCCCCAGCATTTT
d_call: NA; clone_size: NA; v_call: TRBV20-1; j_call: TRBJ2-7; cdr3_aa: CSARRLGEQYF; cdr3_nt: TGCAGTGCTAGAAGGTTAGGTGAGCAGTACTTC
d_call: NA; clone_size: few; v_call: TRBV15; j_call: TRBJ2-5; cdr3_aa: CATSREGRETQYF; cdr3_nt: TGTGCCACCAGCAGAGAAGGTCGAGAGACCCAGTACTTC
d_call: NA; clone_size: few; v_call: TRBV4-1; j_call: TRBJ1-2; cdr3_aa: CASSPAQGEGYTF; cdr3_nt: TGCGCCAGCAGCCCCGCCCAGGGAGAAGGCTACACCTTC
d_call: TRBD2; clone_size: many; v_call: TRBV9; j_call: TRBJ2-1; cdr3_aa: CASSASGGSSYNEQFF; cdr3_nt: TGTGCCAGCAGCGCTAGCGGCGGAAGCTCCTACAATGAGCAGTTCTTC
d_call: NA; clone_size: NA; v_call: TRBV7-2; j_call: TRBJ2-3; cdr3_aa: CASSTLFGRRTDTQYF; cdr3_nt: TGTGCCAGCAGCACCCTTTTTGGGAGGAGGACAGATACGCAGTATTTT
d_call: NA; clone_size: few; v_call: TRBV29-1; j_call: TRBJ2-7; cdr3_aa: CSASTSLYEQYF; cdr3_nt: TGCAGCGCTAGTACTTCGCTTTACGAGCAGTACTTC
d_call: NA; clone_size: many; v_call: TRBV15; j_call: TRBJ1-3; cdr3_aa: CATRQAEGNTIYF; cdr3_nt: TGTGCCACCAGACAAGCCGAGGGAAACACCATATATTTT
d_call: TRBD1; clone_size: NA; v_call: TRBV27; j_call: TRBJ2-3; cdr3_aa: CASSLMGQSTDTQYF; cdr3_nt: TGTGCCAGCAGTTTAATGGGACAGTCCACAGATACGCAGTATTTT
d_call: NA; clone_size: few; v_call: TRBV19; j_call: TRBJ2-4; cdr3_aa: CASSILAGGNIQYF; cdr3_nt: TGTGCCAGTAGTATATTGGCAGGGGGGAACATTCAGTACTTC
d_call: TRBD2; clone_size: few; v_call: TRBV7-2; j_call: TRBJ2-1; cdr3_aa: CASSSRTSGKEQFF; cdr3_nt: TGTGCCAGCAGCTCCCGGACTAGCGGAAAAGAGCAGTTCTTC
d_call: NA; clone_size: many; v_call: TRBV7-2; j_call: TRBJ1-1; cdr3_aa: CASSLISGTNTEAFF; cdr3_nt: TGTGCCAGCAGCTTAATATCCGGGACGAACACTGAAGCTTTCTTT
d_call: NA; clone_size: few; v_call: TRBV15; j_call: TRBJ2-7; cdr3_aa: CATRGNSYEQYF; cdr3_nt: TGTGCCACCAGAGGTAACTCCTACGAGCAGTACTTC
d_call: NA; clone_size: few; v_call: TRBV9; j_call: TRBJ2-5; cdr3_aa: CASSPTGLETQYF; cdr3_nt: TGTGCCAGCAGCCCCACCGGATTGGAGACCCAGTACTTC
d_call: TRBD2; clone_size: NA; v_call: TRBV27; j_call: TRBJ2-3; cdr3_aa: CASSRGTTSTDTRYF; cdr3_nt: TGTGCCAGCAGCCGCGGGACTACTAGCACAGATACGCGGTATTTT
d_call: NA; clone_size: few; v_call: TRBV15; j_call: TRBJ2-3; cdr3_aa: CATSTWPDTQYF; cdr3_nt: TGTGCCACCAGCACGTGGCCGGATACGCAGTATTTT
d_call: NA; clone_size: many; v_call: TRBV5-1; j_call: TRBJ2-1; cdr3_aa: CASSSGSSYNEQFF; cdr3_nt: TGCGCCAGCAGCTCCGGGAGCTCCTACAATGAGCAGTTCTTC
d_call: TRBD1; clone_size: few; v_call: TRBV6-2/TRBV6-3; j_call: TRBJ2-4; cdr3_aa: CASSIAGDRAKNIQYF; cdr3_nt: TGTGCCAGCAGTATTGCAGGGGACAGGGCCAAAAACATTCAGTACTTC
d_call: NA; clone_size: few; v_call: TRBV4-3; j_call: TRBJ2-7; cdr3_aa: CASSQERLSYEQYF; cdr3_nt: TGCGCCAGCAGCCAAGAGAGGCTGAGCTACGAGCAGTACTTC
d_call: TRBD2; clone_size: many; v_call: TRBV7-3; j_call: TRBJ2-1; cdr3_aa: CASSLGYGFSGRTYNEQFF; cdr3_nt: TGTGCCAGCAGCTTAGGGTACGGGTTTAGCGGGAGGACCTACAATGAGCAGTTCTTC
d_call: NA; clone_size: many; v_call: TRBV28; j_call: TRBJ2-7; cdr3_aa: CASSFPRGVSREQYF; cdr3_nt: TGTGCCAGCAGTTTCCCGCGCGGGGTCTCAAGGGAGCAGTACTTC
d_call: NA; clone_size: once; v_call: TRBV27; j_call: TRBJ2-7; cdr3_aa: CASSSPRDEQYF; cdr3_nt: TGTGCCAGCAGTTCCCCGCGGGACGAGCAGTACTTC
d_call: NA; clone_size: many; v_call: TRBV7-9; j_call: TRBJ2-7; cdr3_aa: CASSSGIHEQYF; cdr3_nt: TGTGCCAGCAGCTCGGGGATACACGAGCAGTACTTC
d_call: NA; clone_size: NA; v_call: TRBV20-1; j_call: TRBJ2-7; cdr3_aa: CSAREDGSSYEQYF; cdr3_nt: TGCAGTGCTAGAGAGGACGGATCCTCCTACGAGCAGTACTTC
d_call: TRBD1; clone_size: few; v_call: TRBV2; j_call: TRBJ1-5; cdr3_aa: CASSEDRGSNQPQHF; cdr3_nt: TGTGCCAGCAGTGAGGACAGGGGGAGCAATCAGCCCCAGCATTTT
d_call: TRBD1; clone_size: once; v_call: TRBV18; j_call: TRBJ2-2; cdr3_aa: CASSPNPPDRALVRAGELFF; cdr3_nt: TGTGCCAGCTCACCAAACCCCCCGGACAGGGCGTTAGTCAGAGCCGGGGAGCTGTTTTTT
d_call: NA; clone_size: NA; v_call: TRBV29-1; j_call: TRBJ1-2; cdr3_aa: CSVEDQEGYTF; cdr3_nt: TGCAGCGTTGAAGACCAGGAGGGCTACACCTTC
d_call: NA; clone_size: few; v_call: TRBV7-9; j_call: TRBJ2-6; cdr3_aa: CASTPESRGGGLGANVLTF; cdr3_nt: TGTGCCAGCACCCCAGAATCCAGGGGCGGAGGACTAGGGGCCAACGTCCTGACTTTC
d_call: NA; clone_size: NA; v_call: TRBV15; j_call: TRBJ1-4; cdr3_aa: CATADSEKLFF; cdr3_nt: TGTGCCACCGCGGATTCGGAAAAACTGTTTTTT
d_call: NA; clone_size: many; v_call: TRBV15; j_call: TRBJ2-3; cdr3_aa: CATSSMMGTDTQYF; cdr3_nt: TGTGCCACCAGCAGTATGATGGGCACAGATACGCAGTATTTT